This TCR beta chain was retrieved from a study of primary melanoma T cells and metastatic recurrence. On this clone itself: Antigen unknown.

General observations from the study: Reportedly, T-cell fraction predicted progression-free survival beyond thickness, ulceration, mitoses, age.

Trimming took off 7 bases at V and 8 bases at J, with 14 bases between the two ends. The CDR3 covers 12 residues. CDR1 SQVTM and CDR2 ANQGSEA come from the germline V gene. Profiling relied on immunoSEQ multiplex PCR, and the TCRdb table lists in-frame clones only, not all of them. The table records about 1,400 clones, about 85% of them present only once. The receptor's source is a human donor with melanoma. The sample taken for sequencing was melanoma tumor tissue. V is TRBV29-1 and J is TRBJ2-2; D unresolved. CDR3 protein: CSAPPVSGELFF. Written as DNA, the CDR3 is TGCAGCGCCCCCCCCGTATCGGGGGAGCTGTTTTTT.